Shown below are 30 T cell receptor beta chains from a single sample sequenced in a study of tumor-infiltrating lymphocytes in primary liver carcinoma. TCR beta cDNA was made from approximately 540 ng total RNA with a constant-region primer. ARM-PCR was slightly modified, and three nested multiplex PCR rounds with it gave rise to the TCR beta libraries. Use of TRBV1-TRBV30 forward primers with a C-beta reverse primer characterized the first two PCR rounds, which lasted about 9 cycles each. MiXCR was run by TCRdb on the multiplex PCR reads, yielding one entry per CDR3 protein. The table has around 100,000 distinct CDR3 sequences, about 67% seen once. Unsorted bulk tissue (about 18-30 mg) underwent RNA and DNA co-extraction. The sample was liver tumor tissue from sampling region 2. Subset defined: tumor region T2, inferior pole. The receptor source for this set is a woman aged 55-70 years with primary liver carcinoma and hepatitis B virus infection.

For this clonotype: Lacking the conserved final phenylalanine or tryptophan, this CDR3 likely reflects a read error. The V and J genes are TRBV5-5 and TRBJ2-2; TRBD2 agrees at 8 bases. In germline, CDR1 is SGHKS, CDR2 YYEKEE (reference sequence). CDR3 length equals 13 residues. The CDR3 region has the DNA TGTGCCAGTCAGCGGGAGAACATCGGGGAGCTGTTTTCT. Amino acids: CASQRENIGELFS.

Note on this clonotype: A read error may produce the germline difference seen at one junction end. The V gene is TRBV18, the J gene TRBJ2-7, with 9 positions matching TRBD2. This CDR3 spans 15 amino acids. From germline, CDR1 is KGHSH and CDR2 LQKENI. The CDR3 bases are TGTGCCAGCCCACCGACTAGCGGTCGAGTAACCGAGCAGTACTTC. This gives the protein CASPPTSGRVTEQYF.

This clonotype has a count of ten or more. The rearrangement joins TRBV5-1 to TRBJ2-3; a weak D match, TRBD1 (5 bases). The CDR3 is 15 amino acids. The V gene's germline CDR1 is SGHRS and CDR2 YFSETQ. V was pared by 5 bases and J by 2 bases, with 15 bases between. The CDR3 DNA reads as TGCGCCAGCAGTCGTAGTCAGGGATACACAGATACGCAGTATTTT. Its protein product is CASSRSQGYTDTQYF.

CDR3: CASSSLPRAGALGGGELFF. The CDR3 nucleotides are TGTGCCAGCAGTTCCTTACCCAGGGCGGGGGCCCTCGGGGGCGGGGAGCTGTTTTTT. This chain links TRBV28 with TRBJ2-2, with D possibly TRBD2 on 7 matching bases. The V gene's germline CDR1 is MDHEN and CDR2 SYDVKM. Trimming shortened V by 4 bases and J by 7 bases, and 28 bases separated the two germline ends. The CDR3 has 19 residues.

The chain uses TRBV11-2 and TRBJ1-1; D is undetermined. Per germline, CDR1 SGHAT and CDR2 FQNNGV. The CDR3 is 15 residues long. V was trimmed by 6 bases and J by 12 bases, leaving 26 bases between them. The CDR3 loop is CASSRGRGRQIETFF. CDR3 in DNA: TGTGCCAGCAGTCGGGGTCGCGGCCGGCAGATCGAAACTTTCTTT. The full variable domain, in which reference TRBV11-2 and TRBJ1-1 provide the parts outside the CDR3, is EAGVAQSPRYKIIEKRQSVAFWCNPISGHATLYWYQQILGQGPKLLIQFQNNGVVDDSQLPKDRFSAERLKGVDSTLKIQPAKLEDSAVYLCASSRGRGRQIETFFGQGTRLTVV.

This clonotype was counted many times. The rearrangement joins TRBV5-1 to TRBJ2-1; TRBD1 matches at 7 bases. CDR3 length equals 12 residues. The ends lost 4 bases at V and 14 bases at J; junction bases unmatched: 9. The germline CDR1 and CDR2 sequences are SGHRS and YFSETQ. The CDR3 loop is CASSPVGDREFF. The CDR3 DNA reads as TGCGCCAGCAGCCCAGTTGGAGACAGGGAGTTCTTC.

Comment on this clonotype: This may arise from a read error, as a much more abundant clone is one base away. The V and J genes are TRBV4-2 and TRBJ2-7; 10 bases map to TRBD2. The V gene's germline CDR1 is LGHNA and CDR2 YNFKEQ. CDR3 length: 16 residues. The CDR3 loop reads CANSQRTSGLNYEQYF. The CDR3 nucleotides are TGTGCCAACAGCCAAAGGACTAGCGGTCTGAACTACGAGCAGTACTTC.

This clonotype occurred once. Without the conserved terminal phenylalanine or tryptophan, this CDR3 likely stems from a read error. Because the CDR3's place on the DNA is in doubt, the DNA is left out and the CDR3 is given as listed by TCRdb. The chain couples TRBV11-3 to TRBJ2-1; the D call TRBD1 from the table was never checked on the DNA. Germline V gene lookup returns CDR1 SGHNT and CDR2 YENEEA. The CDR3 comprises 13 residues, both ends counted. The CDR3: CASSVGGYNEQFC.

This chain joins TRBV5-6 and TRBJ2-7, with 14 bases fitting TRBD2. J gave up 6 bases and V 1 base, and 6 bases lay outside the gene matches. Germline values: CDR1 SGHDT, CDR2 YYEEEE. CDR3 size: 16 residues. As DNA, the CDR3 is TGTGCCAGCAGCTTGTCGGGACTAGCGGGAGTCGGCGAGCAGTACTTC. Amino acid sequence: CASSLSGLAGVGEQYF.

On this clonotype: A clone one base away is much larger, so this may be a read error. The chain uses TRBV11-2 and TRBJ2-2, with a weak D call TRBD1 (6 bases). Per germline, CDR1 SGHAT and CDR2 FQNNGV. The CDR3 is made up of 17 amino acids. V was clipped by 5 bases and J by 6 bases, with 22 bases between them. The CDR3 nucleotides are TGTGCCAGCAGCCTCAGATCGGTTGTGGACAGATCCGGGGAGCTGTTTTTT. Its protein product is CASSLRSVVDRSGELFF.

For this clonotype: A junction boundary mismatches the germline segment, possibly from a read error. This CDR3 is CASIDEGVVGYIF. The CDR3 nucleotides read TGTGCCAGCATCGATGAGGGGGTTGTAGGCTACATCTTC. The chain joins TRBV6-6 to TRBJ1-2; TRBD1 might be the D (6 bases). CDR1 and CDR2 (germline): MNHNY, SVGAGI (reference sequence). This CDR3 has 13 residues.

A remark on this clonotype: The junction and the germline gene differ at one end; a read error may be behind it. The V gene is TRBV29-1, the J gene TRBJ1-1; D unclear. Germline CDR1 SQVTM, CDR2 ANQGSEA. The CDR3 is 10 amino acids. This chain's CDR3 is CSVAFDEALF. Here the CDR3 DNA reads TGCAGCGTTGCGTTTGATGAGGCTTTGTTT.

In its sample, this clonotype was seen a few times. The chain combines TRBV28 with TRBJ2-3; D is uncertain. This CDR3 region has 14 residues. Trimming pared 5 bases from V and 3 bases from J, leaving 12 bases between. Looked up from germline, CDR1 is MDHEN and CDR2 is SYDVKM. The CDR3 protein is CASSHHWGTDTQYF. The CDR3 bases are TGTGCCAGCAGTCACCACTGGGGAACAGATACGCAGTATTTT.

Comment on this clonotype: One end of the junction varies from germline; a read error may be responsible. The chain couples TRBV20-1 to TRBJ2-1; 8 bases align to TRBD2. CDR3 length equals 14 residues. Per germline, CDR1 DFQATT and CDR2 SNEGSKA (reference sequence). Here the CDR3 DNA reads TGCGGTGCTAGGTCCGGGAGGGCCAGGAATGAGCAGTTTTTC. Translated, it gives CGARSGRARNEQFF.

Note on this clonotype: Since no conserved phenylalanine or tryptophan closes the CDR3, a read error is the likely cause. The chain carries TRBV11-2 and TRBJ2-3; 9 bases match TRBD2. Germline CDR1 reads SGHAT; CDR2 reads FQNNGV. This CDR3 has 20 amino acids. The CDR3 nucleotides are TGTGCCATCAGCTTAGTTCTAAGTGGGTTAGCGGGAGAAGGGATAGATACGCAGTATTAT. It codes for CAISLVLSGLAGEGIDTQYY.

This clonotype has a handful of counts. The V call is TRBV30, the J call TRBJ1-6; 7 positions agree with TRBD1. CDR1 GTSNPN and CDR2 SVGIG come from the germline V gene (reference sequence). With 3 bases clipped from V and 9 bases from J, the junction kept 8 bases outside the gene matches. This CDR3 region has 14 residues. CDR3 sequence (DNA): TGTGCCTGGAGGTCCACAGGGGCTTCTTCACCCCTCCACTTT. It translates to CAWRSTGASSPLHF.

This clonotype was recorded many times. The V call is TRBV4-1, the J call TRBJ1-2, with a possible D match to TRBD1 (5 bases). The length of the CDR3 is 15 residues. From germline, CDR1 is MGHRA and CDR2 YSYEKL. V lost 0 bases to trimming and J lost 4 bases, with 12 bases between them. In DNA form, the CDR3 reads TGCGCCAGCAGCCAAGATGAGGGGTCCCCCTATGGCTACACCTTC. Its protein is CASSQDEGSPYGYTF.

J is TRBJ2-7 and V is TRBV11-2, with TRBD2 as a possible D gene (6 bases). Looked up from germline, CDR1 is SGHAT and CDR2 is FQNNGV. Trimming pared 8 bases from V and 6 bases from J, leaving 26 bases between. The CDR3 has 16 residues. CDR3 nucleotides: TGTGCCAGCGGCTACGATGGGAGGACCTCGGGAAGCGAGCAGTACTTC. It specifies CASGYDGRTSGSEQYF.

Details on this clonotype: Here the CDR3 omits its conserved ending phenylalanine or tryptophan, so a read error is the likely source. The DNA is omitted, as the CDR3 cannot be located on it reliably, and the CDR3 follows TCRdb's listing. The V gene is TRBV11-2, the J gene TRBJ2-5. In germline, CDR1 is SGHAT, CDR2 FQNNGV. The CDR3 totals 13 residues, both ends included. The CDR3 sequence: CASSLEYKGTKYA.

There are a few counts of this clonotype. The chain links TRBV5-1 to TRBJ1-1; 10 nucleotides align to TRBD1. Looked up from germline, CDR1 is SGHRS and CDR2 is YFSETQ. V lost 4 bases and J lost 1; bases outside the gene matches: 16. The CDR3 extends over 19 amino acids. Here the CDR3 reads CASSAGDRGHLYKNTEAFF. The CDR3 DNA reads as TGCGCCAGCAGCGCGGGGGACAGGGGACACCTTTATAAGAACACTGAAGCTTTCTTT.

As for this clonotype: Relative to the germline gene, one junction end is altered; a read error may explain this. This rearrangement joins TRBV6-6 to TRBJ1-5; 7 nucleotides align to TRBD1. The germline V gene encodes CDR1 MNHNY and CDR2 SVGAGI (reference sequence). The CDR3 sequence is 14 residues long. The CDR3 nucleotides read TGTGCCAGCAGTTACGACAGGGCGGATGAGCCCCAGAATTTT. Translation: CASSYDRADEPQNF.

This clonotype was seen once. The genes are TRBV11-2 and TRBJ2-7; D is unresolved. This CDR3 region has 14 residues. Germline-derived CDR1 and CDR2 are SGHAT and FQNNGV. Trimming removed 2 bases from V and 6 bases from J, with 14 bases in between. The CDR3 spells CASSLLAAQSEQYF. CDR3 sequence (DNA): TGTGCCAGCAGCTTACTGGCGGCACAGAGCGAGCAGTACTTC.

To note about this clonotype: This sequence may be a read error, since a much larger clone differs from it by one base. CDR3 nucleotide sequence: TGCGTCAGCAGTGATGGTAGCGGGATAGGTGGGGCCAACGTCCTGACTTTC. Amino acids: CVSSDGSGIGGANVLTF. This chain links TRBV5-1 with TRBJ2-6, with 8 bases fitting TRBD2. There are 17 residues in the CDR3. Germline assignment: CDR1 SGHRS and CDR2 YFSETQ.

This clonotype was seen only a few times. The junction departs from the called germline gene at one end, perhaps through a read error. The chain carries TRBV7-3 and TRBJ2-3; TRBD2 might be the D (5 bases). This CDR3 comprises 13 residues. The germline gives CDR1 SGHTA, CDR2 FQGTGA. DNA for the CDR3: TGTGCCAGCAGCCTAACCAAGCGGGATACGCAGTATTTT. Translated: CASSLTKRDTQYF.

This clonotype was seen repeatedly, ten times or more. In DNA, the CDR3 is TGTGCCAGCAGCCAAGATATATCAGGACGTCCCTACGAGCAGTACTTC. As protein: CASSQDISGRPYEQYF. V gene TRBV4-2 combines with J gene TRBJ2-7; D remains unclear. There are 16 residues in the CDR3. V was trimmed by 0 bases and J by 2 bases, leaving 14 bases between them. The germline V gene encodes CDR1 LGHNA and CDR2 YNFKEQ.

A note on this clonotype: The junction differs from germline at one of its ends, possibly a read error. The V call is TRBV11-1, the J call TRBJ2-2, with a tentative D call TRBD1 (5 bases). Germline V lookup: CDR1 SGHAT, CDR2 FQDESV (reference sequence). The CDR3 is made up of 12 amino acids. The CDR3 DNA is TGTGTCAGCAGCTTACAGGTCCGTGAGCTGTTTTTT. It is translated as CVSSLQVRELFF.

With regard to this clonotype: One end of the junction is discordant with germline, which a read error may explain. This rearrangement joins TRBV29-1 to TRBJ2-3, with a weak D call TRBD2 (5 bases). Germline V gene data show CDR1 as SQVTM and CDR2 as ANQGSEA. The CDR3 sequence is 15 residues long. CDR3 amino acids: CSVAPRGGSTDTRYF. The CDR3 nucleotides are TGCAGCGTTGCGCCTAGAGGTGGGAGCACAGATACGCGGTATTTC.

As for this clonotype: In this CDR3 the conserved last residue, phenylalanine or tryptophan, is missing, so a read error is likely. The chain is built from TRBV2 and TRBJ2-7, with D perhaps TRBD1 (6 bases). The CDR3 length is 13 residues. CDR1 and CDR2 (germline): SNHLY, FYNNEI. V lost 7 bases and J lost 0, with 10 bases in between. The CDR3 region is CASKRDNSYEQYL. The CDR3 DNA sequence: TGTGCCAGCAAACGGGACAACTCCTACGAGCAGTACTTA.

This clonotype came up once. Being one base from a much bigger clone, this may be a read error. CDR3 residues: CASTARGETHYF. The CDR3 region has the DNA TGTGCCAGCACCGCTAGGGGGGAGACCCACTACTTC. V gene TRBV28 combines with J gene TRBJ2-5; the D gene could be TRBD1 or TRBD2 (6 bases each). The CDR3 is 12 residues long. The V gene's germline CDR1 is MDHEN and CDR2 SYDVKM.

This clonotype was counted a single time. One end of the junction does not line up with germline, which may come from a read error. The gene calls are TRBV11-2 and TRBJ2-3, with TRBD2 as a possible D gene (6 bases). CDR3 length: 17 amino acids. Germline V gene lookup returns CDR1 SGHAT and CDR2 FQNNGV. CDR3 in amino acids: CASSLGGLTYMSDTHYF. The CDR3 region has the DNA TGTGCCAGCAGCTTAGGGGGACTGACGTACATGTCAGATACGCATTATTTT.